This T cell receptor beta chain came from a study of early stage breast cancer tumors. Study-wide context: Most invasive tumors, about 75% of the 16, were ER+/PR+/HER2-.

Method: immunoSEQ multiplex PCR; TCRdb's copy keeps in-frame clones and lacks some. The table includes tens of thousands of clones, approximately 70% detected once. This CDR3 has 14 residues. The V end lost 2 bases, the J end lost 0 bases, and 7 bases lay between the germline ends. Germline CDR1 reads MGHDK; CDR2 reads SYGVNS. Study-wide findings and caveats: Blood repertoires resembled normal breast more than tumor. Enriched TCRB sequences shared across patients were mostly commonly generated sequences.

With respect to this clone: As yet, its antigen is unknown.

This TCR was recovered from a person aged 25-39 years with breast cancer. The sample taken for sequencing was breast tumor tissue. The gene calls are TRBV25-1 and TRBJ1-1; no reliable D call. The CDR3 loop reads CASSERGMNTEAFF. The CDR3 DNA reads as TGTGCCAGCAGTGAACGAGGGATGAACACTGAAGCTTTCTTT. Full variable domain (missing parts from reference TRBV25-1 and TRBJ1-1): EADIYQTPRYLVIGTGKKITLECSQTMGHDKMYWYQQDPGMELHLIHYSYGVNSTEKGDLSSESTVSRIRTEHFPLTLESARPSHTSQYLCASSERGMNTEAFFGQGTRLTVV.